These 24 T cell receptor beta chains originate from one sample sequenced in a study of blood T cell repertoires in COVID-19. Profiling relied on immunoSEQ multiplex PCR, and the TCRdb table lists in-frame clones only, not all of them. The sample holds 150,000 to 200,000 clones, 81% seen once. Sequencing used PBMCs or T cells enriched from blood (not recorded which). The receptors come from a woman in her 40s with acute COVID-19.

The chain has TRBV9 and TRBJ1-1, with a tentative D call TRBD1 (5 bases). The CDR3 runs to 15 residues. The germline CDR1 and CDR2 sequences are SGDLS and YYNGEE. V lost 0 bases and J 0 bases, leaving 9 bases between the germline ends. The chain's CDR3 is CASSVGVGVNTEAFF. CDR3 DNA: TGTGCCAGCAGCGTAGGTGTAGGGGTGAACACTGAAGCTTTCTTT. The full variable domain, rest sourced from reference TRBV9 and TRBJ1-1, is DSGVTQTPKHLITATGQRVTLRCSPRSGDLSVYWYQQSLDQGLQFLIQYYNGEERAKGNILERFSAQQFPDLHSELNLSSLELGDSALYFCASSVGVGVNTEAFFGQGTRLTVV.

In this sample, this clone turned up once. The gene calls are TRBV7-9 and TRBJ2-1; TRBD1 aligns across 7 bases. This CDR3 contains 11 residues. Losses at the gene ends were 8 bases for V and 9 bases for J; bases not matched to a gene: 4. From germline, CDR1 is SEHNR and CDR2 FQNEAQ (reference sequence). CDR3 residues: CASSQGTEQFF. The CDR3 coding sequence is TGTGCCAGCTCACAGGGGACTGAGCAGTTCTTC.

The chain couples TRBV27 to TRBJ1-4, with 7 bases aligning to TRBD1. The CDR3 totals 14 residues. The V segment lost 6 bases and the J segment 4 bases; nucleotides outside the gene matches: 5. Germline V CDR1 and CDR2: MNHEY, SMNVEV (reference sequence). CDR3 in amino acids: CASRKDRYNEKLFF. Here the CDR3 DNA reads TGTGCCAGCAGAAAGGACAGGTATAATGAAAAACTGTTTTTT.

The chain employs TRBV5-1 and TRBJ2-1, with 10 bases identical to TRBD2. From germline, CDR1 is SGHRS and CDR2 YFSETQ. The CDR3 is made up of 18 amino acids. J was trimmed by 0 bases and V by 0 bases; bases with no gene match: 6. The CDR3, as DNA: TGCGCCAGCAGCTTGGCCGCTAGCGGGGGAAGCTCCTACAATGAGCAGTTCTTC. This encodes CASSLAASGGSSYNEQFF.

V is TRBV5-6 and J is TRBJ2-5, with TRBD1 identical over 9 bases. Germline values: CDR1 SGHDT, CDR2 YYEEEE. CDR3 length: 17 amino acids. Unmatched junction bases numbered 12, after V lost 3 bases and J lost 3 bases. CDR3: CASSSRPGTGTEETQYF. The CDR3 nucleotides are TGTGCCAGCAGCTCTCGTCCCGGGACAGGGACGGAAGAGACCCAGTACTTC.

The V call is TRBV5-6, the J call TRBJ1-2; D perhaps matches TRBD1 (5 bases). The V and J ends lost 4 bases and 3 bases respectively, with 13 bases between them. Germline V lookup: CDR1 SGHDT, CDR2 YYEEEE. CDR3 length: 14 amino acids. CDR3 DNA sequence: TGTGCCAGCAGCCGGGGGAGAACGGACTATGGCTACACCTTC. Its protein product is CASSRGRTDYGYTF.

CDR3 in DNA: TGTGCCAGCAGGGGCCGCAGAGAGGCTTTCTTT. Protein product: CASRGRREAFF. The chain carries TRBV12-3 or TRBV12-4 and TRBJ1-1, with no clear D. The CDR3 is made up of 11 amino acids. Trimming shortened V by 6 bases and J by 11 bases, and 13 bases separated the two germline ends.

V is TRBV6-5 and J is TRBJ2-5, with TRBD1 identical over 7 bases. The CDR3 has 13 amino acids. Germline trimming cut 6 bases from V and 2 bases from J; bases unmatched to any gene: 3. The germline V gene has CDR1 MNHEY and CDR2 SVGAGI. This CDR3 is CASSRDRQETQYF. CDR3 DNA sequence: TGTGCCAGCAGCAGGGACAGACAAGAGACCCAGTACTTC.

This clone occurred many times. The rearrangement joins TRBV9 to TRBJ2-5, with a weak D call TRBD1 (5 bases). Germline-derived CDR1 and CDR2 are SGDLS and YYNGEE. V gave up 3 bases and J gave up 7 bases, with 13 bases separating them. The CDR3 loop spans 13 amino acids. CDR3: CASSEGSSGTQYF. The CDR3, as DNA: TGTGCCAGCAGCGAGGGGTCCTCGGGGACCCAGTACTTC.

The V gene is TRBV5-8, the J gene TRBJ1-1, with D possibly TRBD1 on 5 matching bases. From germline, CDR1 is SGHTS and CDR2 YDEGEE. The CDR3 covers 15 residues. The ends were cut back, 2 bases at V and 2 bases at J, with 13 bases in the middle. In nucleotides, the CDR3 is TGTGCCAGCAGCTTCCCCAGGGTTTTAAACACTGAAGCTTTCTTT. This gives the protein CASSFPRVLNTEAFF.

The chain uses TRBV7-2 and TRBJ2-1, with 10 positions matching TRBD2. In germline, CDR1 is SGHTA, CDR2 FQGNSA. The V and J ends lost 1 base and 6 bases, in that order; junction bases with no gene match: 6. CDR3 length: 16 amino acids. The CDR3 DNA reads as TGTGCCAGCAGCTTAGATTTGCTAGCGGGAGCCAATGAGCAGTTCTTC. Encoded protein: CASSLDLLAGANEQFF. Full variable domain (remainder filled in from reference TRBV7-2 and TRBJ2-1): GAGVSQSPSNKVTEKGKDVELRCDPISGHTALYWYRQSLGQGLEFLIYFQGNSAPDKSGLPSDRFSAERTGGSVSTLTIQRTQQEDSAVYLCASSLDLLAGANEQFFGPGTRLTVL.

This sequence joins TRBV5-1 and TRBJ2-5; D gene ambiguous. In germline, CDR1 is SGHRS, CDR2 YFSETQ. The V gene lost 0 bases and the J gene lost 4 bases, with 7 bases spanning the gap. This CDR3 comprises 13 residues. Here the CDR3 DNA reads TGCGCCAGCAGCTTGGGTCCAATAGAGACCCAGTACTTC. This gives the protein CASSLGPIETQYF. The full variable domain, its missing parts supplied by reference TRBV5-1 and TRBJ2-5, is KAGVTQTPRYLIKTRGQQVTLSCSPISGHRSVSWYQQTPGQGLQFLFEYFSETQRNKGNFPGRFSGRQFSNSRSEMNVSTLELGDSALYLCASSLGPIETQYFGPGTRLLVL.

This clone occurred once. The rearrangement joins TRBV11-2 to TRBJ2-1, with 9 bases aligning to TRBD2. The V segment lost 4 bases and the J segment 2 bases; nucleotides outside the gene matches: 12. The CDR3 consists of 18 residues. From germline, CDR1 is SGHAT and CDR2 FQNNGV. The CDR3 is CASSSSGRTLSAYNEQFF. Here the CDR3 DNA reads TGTGCCAGCAGCTCGAGCGGGAGGACCCTCTCGGCCTACAATGAGCAGTTCTTC.

This sequence joins TRBV5-5 and TRBJ2-7; tentative D call: TRBD2 (6 bases). The CDR3 spans 13 residues. CDR1 and CDR2 from the germline V gene are SGHKS and YYEKEE (reference sequence). Trimming cost V 7 bases and J 3 bases, with 14 bases left between them. Written as DNA, the CDR3 is TGTGCCAGCCAATTCTACGGGAGCTACGAGCAGTACGTC. It specifies CASQFYGSYEQYV.

The chain is built from TRBV29-1 and TRBJ1-1; 7 bases align to TRBD1. J lost 6 bases, V lost 2 bases, and 3 bases had no gene match. Germline CDR1 reads SQVTM; CDR2 reads ANQGSEA. This CDR3 comprises 12 residues. The CDR3 loop reads CSVETGAAEAFF. CDR3 nucleotides: TGCAGCGTTGAAACAGGGGCGGCTGAAGCTTTCTTT.

The chain links TRBV4-1 to TRBJ2-7, with 12 bases lining up with TRBD2. This CDR3 is built from 16 residues. The ends lost 2 bases at V and 6 bases at J; junction bases unmatched: 8. Per the germline V gene, CDR1 is MGHRA and CDR2 is YSYEKL. The chain's CDR3 is CASSQRSTSGSPEQYF. CDR3 in DNA: TGCGCCAGCAGCCAAAGGTCGACTAGCGGGAGTCCCGAGCAGTACTTC.

This clone has only one observation. V usage is TRBV7-9 and J usage is TRBJ2-1; 10 nucleotides align to TRBD2. Trimming removed 5 bases from V and 8 bases from J; junction bases left unmatched: 12. CDR1 SEHNR and CDR2 FQNEAQ come from the germline V gene (reference sequence). CDR3 size: 16 residues. Written as DNA, the CDR3 is TGTGCCAGCAGCCCCGAGGCTAGCGGGAGATCCGATGAGCAGTTCTTC. It translates to CASSPEASGRSDEQFF.

This chain connects TRBV5-1 to TRBJ2-7, with TRBD2 identical over 9 bases. This CDR3 comprises 16 residues. Per the germline V gene, CDR1 is SGHRS and CDR2 is YFSETQ. J was trimmed by 2 bases and V by 4 bases; bases with no gene match: 10. CDR3 in DNA: TGCGCCAGCAGCCCCGCCTCTAGCGGGACAACCTACGAGCAGTACTTC. Translating gives CASSPASSGTTYEQYF.

The chain has TRBV11-1 and TRBJ2-2, with D unclear. The V and J ends lost 1 base and 6 bases respectively, with 6 bases between them. The CDR3 is made up of 13 amino acids. Looked up from germline, CDR1 is SGHAT and CDR2 is FQDESV (reference sequence). In DNA form, the CDR3 reads TGTGCCAGCAGCTTAGAACCGGCCGGGGAGCTGTTTTTT. Amino acid sequence: CASSLEPAGELFF.

This clone is a singleton in its sample. The chain has TRBV6-1 and TRBJ1-2; D might be TRBD1 (5 bases). Germline CDR1 is MNHNS and CDR2 is SASEGT. The CDR3 totals 14 residues. Between the trimmed V and J ends, which lost 1 base and 4 bases, there was a span of 10 bases. The CDR3 sequence is CASSEGGEAYGYTF. CDR3 sequence (DNA): TGTGCCAGCAGTGAAGGGGGGGAAGCCTATGGCTACACCTTC.

This chain uses TRBV3-1 (or the pseudogene TRBV3-2) with TRBJ2-1, with 13 bases fitting TRBD2. The CDR3 runs 16 residues. V lost 0 bases to trimming and J lost 8 bases; unmatched junction nucleotides: 4. Germline V gene lookup returns CDR1 LGHDT and CDR2 YNNKEL (reference sequence). The CDR3, as DNA: TGTGCCAGCAGCCAAGATACTAGCGGGAGGGGCTATGAGCAGTTCTTC. This sequence encodes CASSQDTSGRGYEQFF.

The chain is built from TRBV30 and TRBJ1-1; 7 nucleotides line up with TRBD1. This CDR3 region has 14 residues. V shed 1 base, J shed 5 bases, and the junction held 7 bases outside the gene matches. Germline CDR1 reads GTSNPN; CDR2 reads SVGIG (reference sequence). CDR3 sequence reads: CAWSAVQGRTEAFF. CDR3 DNA sequence: TGTGCCTGGAGTGCAGTACAGGGGCGAACTGAAGCTTTCTTT.

This clone was seen only once. The gene calls are TRBV6-1 and TRBJ2-5, with D tentatively TRBD2 (6 bases). CDR1 is MNHNS, CDR2 SASEGT, per germline. V lost 1 base and J 4 bases, leaving 10 bases between the germline ends. This CDR3 is built from 14 residues. CDR3 bases: TGTGCCAGCAGTGAAGGGTTCGGGGGAGAGACCCAGTACTTC. Amino acid sequence: CASSEGFGGETQYF.

V gene TRBV3-1 (or the pseudogene TRBV3-2) combines with J gene TRBJ1-3, with a tentative D call TRBD1 (5 bases). The CDR3 length is 15 residues. Germline CDR1 is LGHDT and CDR2 is YNNKEL (reference sequence). V lost 1 base to trimming and J lost 2 bases, with 9 bases between them. For the CDR3, the DNA is TGTGCCAGCAGCCAAGTCGGGGGGACTGGAAACACCATATATTTT. Encoded protein: CASSQVGGTGNTIYF.